The entry that follows covers one T cell receptor beta chain sequence. Unique molecular identifiers were used to barcode this TCRbeta library. Via MiXCR, TCRdb re-called the PCR reads, giving one row per CDR3 protein. The sample contains approximately 98,000 distinct CDR3 sequences, almost 6.5% of which appear only once. CDR1 and CDR2 from the germline V gene are SGDLS and YYNGEE. V shed 3 bases and J shed 1 base, with 13 bases lying between them. The CDR3 is made up of 15 amino acids. The source of the sample is a study of T-cell reconstitution after alpha-beta-depleted transplantation in children. The origin of this receptor is a male patient between 2 and 15 years old who had a stem cell transplant for acute lymphoblastic leukemia, so the T cells may come from the graft donor. The V gene is TRBV9, the J gene TRBJ2-5; D is possibly TRBD1 or TRBD2 (5 bases each). The input for sequencing was PBMCs, mostly from graft donor cells, taken 360 days after TCRalphabeta/CD19-depleted stem cell transplant. CDR3: CASSDRDRSQETQYF. In DNA, the CDR3 is TGTGCCAGCAGCGACCGGGACCGCAGCCAAGAGACCCAGTACTTC. The whole variable domain, filled in from reference TRBV9 and TRBJ2-5, reads DSGVTQTPKHLITATGQRVTLRCSPRSGDLSVYWYQQSLDQGLQFLIQYYNGEERAKGNILERFSAQQFPDLHSELNLSSLELGDSALYFCASSDRDRSQETQYFGPGTRLLVL.